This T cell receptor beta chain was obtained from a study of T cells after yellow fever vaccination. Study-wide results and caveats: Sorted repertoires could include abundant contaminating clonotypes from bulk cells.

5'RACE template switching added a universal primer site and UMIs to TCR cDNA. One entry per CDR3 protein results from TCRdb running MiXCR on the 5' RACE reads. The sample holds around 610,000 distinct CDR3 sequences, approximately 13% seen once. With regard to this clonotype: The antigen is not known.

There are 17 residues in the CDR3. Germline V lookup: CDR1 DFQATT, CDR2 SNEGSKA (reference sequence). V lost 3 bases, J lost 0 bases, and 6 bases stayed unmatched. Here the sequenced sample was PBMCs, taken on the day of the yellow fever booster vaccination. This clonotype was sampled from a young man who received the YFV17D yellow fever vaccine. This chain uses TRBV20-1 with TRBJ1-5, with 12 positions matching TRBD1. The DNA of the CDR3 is TGCAGTGCTAGCGGGGACAGGGGGCTGATTAGCAATCAGCCCCAGCATTTT. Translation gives CSASGDRGLISNQPQHF.